This T cell receptor beta chain comes out of a study of blood T cell repertoires in COVID-19. About the research overall: Spain, Italy and the United States supplied samples that represented acute and convalescent COVID-19.

Donors of Cohort 3 who recovered were those that had two negative PCRs, clearance, or symptom resolution. This clone has just a few counts. Original data processing: Nucleated cell counts were estimated from reference gene primer amplification. Assay used: immunoSEQ multiplex PCR; TCRdb lists only in-frame clones, some missing. Clonal size and the V and J genes are those of that table, whereas D and trimming came from the DNA. This sample carries around 300,000 clones, about nine tenths of them seen once, and the ten largest clones take 3%. The sequencing input was PBMCs or T cells enriched from blood (not recorded which). The receptor's source is a woman in her forties or fifties who had recovered from COVID-19.

CDR3 in amino acids: CASSVFARQGAASTEAFF. CDR3 nucleotide sequence: TGTGCCAGCAGTGTTTTCGCTAGACAGGGGGCGGCCAGCACTGAAGCTTTCTTT. The rearrangement joins TRBV6-1 to TRBJ1-1; 10 bases are shared with TRBD1. The CDR3 sequence is 18 residues long. From germline, CDR1 is MNHNS and CDR2 SASEGT. J lost 4 bases, V lost 4 bases, and 15 bases had no gene match.